The 27 T cell receptor beta chains given below trace back to one sample, sequenced in a study of shared clonotypes between healthy human individuals. CD8 cells regarded as naive lacked CD45RO, were positively chosen for CCR7, and omitted terminally differentiated effector memory CD45RA+ cells. Repertoires were generated with immunoSEQ multiplex PCR, while TCRdb's copy carries only in-frame clones and drops some. This sample has hundreds of thousands of clones, with almost 95% found just once. The sample taken for sequencing was naive CD8+ T cells sorted from blood. Receptor source: a man between 25 and 39 years old in good health.

The gene calls are TRBV7-8 and TRBJ2-1; TRBD2 matches at 14 bases. The CDR3 runs 18 residues. After removal of 5 bases from V and 2 bases from J, the junction contained 8 bases not matched to a gene. Looked up from germline, CDR1 is SGHVS and CDR2 is FQNEAQ. The CDR3 here is CASSSPGLAGEPYNEQFF. The DNA of the CDR3 is TGTGCCAGCAGCAGTCCGGGACTAGCGGGAGAGCCCTACAATGAGCAGTTCTTC.

The rearrangement links TRBV7-9 to TRBJ2-2; D is possibly TRBD2 (6 bases). The V end was cut by 7 bases, the J end by 2 bases, with 14 bases between. The CDR3 is 15 residues long. CDR1 SEHNR and CDR2 FQNEAQ come from the germline V gene (reference sequence). CDR3 DNA: TGTGCCAGCACGGGGGACCGAGAAAACACCGGGGAGCTGTTTTTT. Translation: CASTGDRENTGELFF.

This clone was counted a few times. The rearrangement links TRBV10-1 to TRBJ2-3; D may correspond to TRBD1 or TRBD2 (5 bases each). Germline V gives CDR1 WNHNN, CDR2 SYGVQD (reference sequence). The CDR3 consists of 13 residues. V was pared by 8 bases and J by 5 bases, with 14 bases between. The CDR3 protein is CASSRDDLDTQYF. The DNA of the CDR3 is TGCGCCAGCTCCCGGGACGACCTAGATACGCAGTATTTT.

This rearrangement joins TRBV9 to TRBJ2-7; tentatively, D is TRBD1 (6 bases). The V and J ends lost 5 bases and 0 bases respectively, with 12 bases between them. This CDR3 has 14 amino acids. Germline CDR1 reads SGDLS; CDR2 reads YYNGEE. The CDR3 region is CASSPQGRSYEQYF. The DNA for the CDR3 is TGTGCCAGCAGTCCTCAGGGGCGCTCCTACGAGCAGTACTTC.

The chain employs TRBV6-1 and TRBJ1-5; D is unresolved. The CDR3 has 14 amino acids. The ends were cut back, 2 bases at V and 3 bases at J, with 8 bases in the middle. The germline V gene encodes CDR1 MNHNS and CDR2 SASEGT. Here the CDR3 reads CASSESLDNQPQHF. The CDR3 nucleotides are TGTGCCAGCAGTGAAAGTTTGGACAATCAGCCCCAGCATTTT.

Note on this clone: Other DNA sequences of this sample code for an identical CDR3. The chain combines TRBV2 with TRBJ2-1; 11 bases are shared with TRBD2. This CDR3 is built from 14 residues. Per germline, CDR1 SNHLY and CDR2 FYNNEI. Unmatched junction bases numbered 0, after V lost 4 bases and J lost 4 bases. The CDR3 DNA sequence: TGTGCCAGCAGTGGACTAGCGGGATACAATGAGCAGTTCTTC. Its translation: CASSGLAGYNEQFF.

The chain combines TRBV27 with TRBJ2-7; possible D gene TRBD2, 5 bases. The V end lost 5 bases, the J end lost 3 bases, and 8 bases lay between the germline ends. The CDR3 covers 12 residues. Germline V gene data show CDR1 as MNHEY and CDR2 as SMNVEV (reference sequence). CDR3 sequence reads: CASSHEGYEQYF. CDR3 nucleotide sequence: TGTGCCAGCAGTCACGAGGGCTACGAGCAGTACTTC.

Worth noting for this clone: Other DNA sequences of this sample code for an identical CDR3. V gene TRBV19 combines with J gene TRBJ2-1; 8 bases align to TRBD2. The junction had 1 base not matched to a gene; V was cut back by 3 bases and J by 0 bases. The length of the CDR3 is 15 residues. Germline loops: CDR1 LNHDA, CDR2 SQIVND (reference sequence). DNA of the CDR3: TGTGCCAGTAGTATCAGCGGGAGCTCCTACAATGAGCAGTTCTTC. It codes for CASSISGSSYNEQFF.

This chain uses TRBV7-2 with TRBJ2-1, with D unresolved. The CDR3 loop spans 13 amino acids. Per the germline V gene, CDR1 is SGHTA and CDR2 is FQGNSA. The V and J ends lost 5 bases and 10 bases respectively, with 15 bases between them. CDR3 in amino acids: CASSPTLTLEQFF. CDR3 sequence (DNA): TGTGCCAGCAGCCCGACTCTTACGTTAGAGCAGTTCTTC.

The rearrangement joins TRBV7-9 to TRBJ2-5; 9 positions match TRBD2. After removal of 5 bases from V and 0 bases from J, the junction contained 10 bases not matched to a gene. CDR1 and CDR2 from the germline V gene are SEHNR and FQNEAQ (reference sequence). This CDR3 has 17 amino acids. This CDR3 is CASSARLAELYQETQYF. DNA of the CDR3: TGTGCCAGCAGCGCCCGACTAGCGGAGCTGTACCAAGAGACCCAGTACTTC. The full variable domain, its missing parts supplied by reference TRBV7-9 and TRBJ2-5, is DTGVSQNPRHKITKRGQNVTFRCDPISEHNRLYWYRQTLGQGPEFLTYFQNEAQLEKSRLLSDRFSAERPKGSFSTLEIQRTEQGDSAMYLCASSARLAELYQETQYFGPGTRLLVL.

The chain joins TRBV7-6 to TRBJ1-2, with TRBD1 identical over 7 bases. Trimming at V came to 4 bases and at J to 8 bases, leaving 16 bases not matched to a gene. CDR1 is SGHVS, CDR2 FNYEAQ, per germline. The CDR3 runs 16 residues. CDR3 in amino acids: CASSSFPGQETMGYTF. The CDR3 DNA is TGTGCCAGCAGCTCGTTCCCCGGACAGGAAACTATGGGCTACACCTTC.

V usage is TRBV4-3 and J usage is TRBJ1-4; D is possibly TRBD1 (6 bases). V was shortened by 5 bases and J by 7 bases, with 17 bases between the two germline ends. The CDR3 is made up of 15 amino acids. Germline V CDR1 and CDR2: LGHNA, YSLEER. The CDR3 region has the DNA TGCGCCAGCAGCAGCGGATCAGGGGCGGGTGAAAAACTGTTTTTT. Encoded protein: CASSSGSGAGEKLFF.

The genes are TRBV5-1 and TRBJ2-7, with TRBD2 identical over 8 bases. Germline V gene lookup returns CDR1 SGHRS and CDR2 YFSETQ. The CDR3 contains 13 residues. V shed 5 bases, J shed 5 bases, and the junction held 6 bases outside the gene matches. CDR3 sequence: CASRDTSGHEQYF. As DNA, the CDR3 is TGCGCCAGCAGAGATACTAGCGGTCACGAGCAGTACTTC.

This clone has at least ten counts. CDR3 sequence (DNA): TGTGCCAGCAGTTTATCGATTTCCTTTCAAGAGACCCAGTACTTC. Its protein product is CASSLSISFQETQYF. The chain couples TRBV27 to TRBJ2-5, with D unresolved. CDR3 length: 15 amino acids. Germline lookup yields CDR1 MNHEY and CDR2 SMNVEV (reference sequence). V lost 0 bases to trimming and J lost 2 bases, with 10 bases between them.

The V call is TRBV7-2, the J call TRBJ1-5; D perhaps matches TRBD1 (5 bases). The V gene's germline CDR1 is SGHTA and CDR2 FQGNSA. The CDR3 runs 16 residues. With 4 bases removed from V and 2 bases from J, the gap between germline ends came to 15 bases. Here the CDR3 DNA reads TGTGCCAGCAGCTCCTCCGGGACCAGTGGCAATCAGCCCCAGCATTTT. The encoded protein is CASSSSGTSGNQPQHF.

This clone appeared a few times. This chain links TRBV11-2 with TRBJ2-7; no firm D call. CDR3 length: 13 amino acids. The germline CDR1 and CDR2 sequences are SGHAT and FQNNGV. Trimming shortened V by 5 bases and J by 2 bases, and 10 bases separated the two germline ends. The CDR3 here is CASSPRNTYEQYF. In DNA form, the CDR3 reads TGTGCCAGCAGCCCGAGGAACACCTACGAGCAGTACTTC.

The CDR3 nucleotides read TGCAGCGTTGCGAGCGTGGCCGACTCCTACGAGCAGTACTTC. Translation gives CSVASVADSYEQYF. The chain links TRBV29-1 to TRBJ2-7; no reliable D call. The ends were cut back, 4 bases at V and 0 bases at J, with 13 bases in the middle. Germline CDR1 and CDR2: SQVTM and ANQGSEA. This CDR3 spans 14 amino acids.

This chain links TRBV7-6 with TRBJ2-1, with D perhaps matching TRBD1 (5 bases). The V end lost 4 bases, the J end lost 5 bases, and 18 bases lay between the germline ends. Germline V gene sequence: CDR1 SGHVS, CDR2 FNYEAQ. This CDR3 contains 16 residues. The CDR3 sequence: CASSSPGRQLNNEQFF. The DNA for the CDR3 is TGTGCCAGCAGCTCCCCTGGGCGACAGTTAAACAATGAGCAGTTCTTC.

This rearrangement joins TRBV30 to TRBJ2-7; the D gene is possibly TRBD2 (7 bases). Germline CDR1 is GTSNPN and CDR2 is SVGIG (reference sequence). The CDR3 runs 18 residues. V shed 2 bases and J shed 3 bases, with 26 bases lying between them. The CDR3 region is CAWSWGLADVDTHYEQYF. The CDR3 DNA is TGTGCCTGGAGTTGGGGGCTAGCGGACGTAGATACCCACTACGAGCAGTACTTC.

This chain links TRBV11-2 with TRBJ2-7, with a weak D call TRBD2 (5 bases). The CDR3 extends over 14 amino acids. Germline values: CDR1 SGHAT, CDR2 FQNNGV. The V end lost 0 bases, the J end lost 3 bases, and 9 bases lay between the germline ends. CDR3 protein: CASSLEGADYEQYF. DNA for the CDR3: TGTGCCAGCAGCTTAGAGGGAGCCGACTACGAGCAGTACTTC.

The chain recombines TRBV28 with TRBJ1-5; D remains ambiguous. Germline V CDR1 and CDR2: MDHEN, SYDVKM. The CDR3 sequence is 15 residues long. The V end was cut by 7 bases, the J end by 0 bases, with 13 bases between. CDR3 sequence (DNA): TGTGCCAGCATGCGGGTACAGTCTAGCAATCAGCCCCAGCATTTT. Translated: CASMRVQSSNQPQHF. Full variable domain (outside the CDR3, taken from reference TRBV28 and TRBJ1-5): DVKVTQSSRYLVKRTGEKVFLECVQDMDHENMFWYRQDPGLGLRLIYFSYDVKMKEKGDIPEGYSVSREKKERFSLILESASTNQTSMYLCASMRVQSSNQPQHFGDGTRLSIL.

The J gene is TRBJ1-1, the V gene TRBV13, with D unresolved. The CDR3 has 16 residues. Germline loops: CDR1 PRHDT, CDR2 FYEKMQ (reference sequence). V was trimmed by 0 bases and J by 2 bases, leaving 13 bases between them. Here the CDR3 reads CASSLGPRIVNTEAFF. For the CDR3, the DNA is TGTGCCAGCAGCTTAGGCCCAAGGATTGTAAACACTGAAGCTTTCTTT. Full variable domain (remainder filled in from reference TRBV13 and TRBJ1-1): AAGVIQSPRHLIKEKRETATLKCYPIPRHDTVYWYQQGPGQDPQFLISFYEKMQSDKGSIPDRFSAQQFSDYHSELNMSSLELGDSALYFCASSLGPRIVNTEAFFGQGTRLTVV.

This clone was recorded only once. The chain uses TRBV4-3 and TRBJ2-5; 7 nucleotides line up with TRBD2. Germline trimming cut 1 base from V and 4 bases from J; bases unmatched to any gene: 0. CDR1 and CDR2 (germline): LGHNA, YSLEER. The CDR3 covers 13 residues. CDR3 coding DNA: TGCGCCAGCAGCCAAGCTAGCGGAGAGACCCAGTACTTC. Its protein product is CASSQASGETQYF.

This clone is a singleton in its sample. In nucleotides, the CDR3 is TGCAGCGTACTAGCGGGAGAGGATGAGCAGTTCTTC. Protein product: CSVLAGEDEQFF. The J gene is TRBJ2-1, the V gene TRBV29-1; 11 bases line up with TRBD2. This CDR3 region has 12 residues. The V gene end was trimmed by 6 bases and the J gene end by 8 bases; junction bases not matched to a gene: 3. Per the germline V gene, CDR1 is SQVTM and CDR2 is ANQGSEA.

The V gene is TRBV30, the J gene TRBJ2-3, with TRBD2 matching 7 bases. From germline, CDR1 is GTSNPN and CDR2 SVGIG (reference sequence). CDR3 length: 14 residues. Unmatched junction bases numbered 3, after V lost 1 base and J lost 2 bases. The CDR3 DNA sequence: TGTGCCTGGAGTGGGCTAGCGGACACAGATACGCAGTATTTT. Translation: CAWSGLADTDTQYF.

The chain joins TRBV19 to TRBJ2-7; D is ambiguous. The CDR3 runs 13 residues. V gave up 5 bases and J gave up 0 bases, with 8 bases separating them. CDR1 and CDR2 (germline): LNHDA, SQIVND (reference sequence). The CDR3 sequence is CASSDGNSYEQYF. As DNA, the CDR3 is TGTGCCAGTAGTGACGGAAACTCCTACGAGCAGTACTTC.

This clone has just one count. The chain combines TRBV7-9 with TRBJ2-7; a weak D match, TRBD1 (6 bases). Germline-derived CDR1 and CDR2 are SEHNR and FQNEAQ (reference sequence). This CDR3 spans 14 amino acids. Trimming shortened V by 2 bases and J by 3 bases, and 11 bases separated the two germline ends. This chain's CDR3 is CASSLRQALYEQYF. The CDR3 region has the DNA TGTGCCAGCAGCTTACGACAGGCTCTCTACGAGCAGTACTTC. Full variable domain (rest looked up from reference TRBV7-9 and TRBJ2-7): DTGVSQNPRHKITKRGQNVTFRCDPISEHNRLYWYRQTLGQGPEFLTYFQNEAQLEKSRLLSDRFSAERPKGSFSTLEIQRTEQGDSAMYLCASSLRQALYEQYFGPGTRLTVT.